A selection of T cell receptor beta chains follows, all from one sample in a study of Graves' ophthalmopathy and Graves' hyperthyroidism. TCRdb reprocessed the multiplex PCR reads via MiXCR and lists one record per CDR3 protein. The sample holds around 670,000 distinct CDR3 sequences, 40% seen once. Sequenced sample: peripheral blood. These receptors came from an adult man with Graves' ophthalmopathy. Both conserved end residues are part of each CDR3. The order of the fields is CDR3 DNA, CDR3 protein, J gene, V gene, clone size, CDR3 length, D gene. A D gene is named only where the DNA matches it firmly. Where a row states a size, it is once, few, many or the class of an expanded clone; other rows omit it.

cdr3_nt: TGTGCCACCAGTGCTAGTCCGGGACGTGGCTACACCTTC
cdr3_aa: CATSASPGRGYTF
j_call: TRBJ1-2
v_call: TRBV24-1
clone_size: -
cdr3_length: 13
d_call: -

cdr3_nt: TGCAGCGTTGGCGGACAGGGGGTAGTGAGCGACACTGAAGCTTTCTTT
cdr3_aa: CSVGGQGVVSDTEAFF
j_call: TRBJ1-1
v_call: TRBV29-1
clone_size: -
cdr3_length: 16
d_call: TRBD1

cdr3_nt: TGCAGCGCTATGGGACAGGGCGGACTGGAGACCCAGTACTTC
cdr3_aa: CSAMGQGGLETQYF
j_call: TRBJ2-5
v_call: TRBV29-1
clone_size: -
cdr3_length: 14
d_call: TRBD1

cdr3_nt: TGTGCCAGCACCCCCCGTAGGAGGGCGAACACTGAAGCTTTCTTT
cdr3_aa: CASTPRRRANTEAFF
j_call: TRBJ1-1
v_call: TRBV12-3/TRBV12-4
clone_size: many
cdr3_length: 15
d_call: -

cdr3_nt: TGTGCCAGTAGTATATTGGGACTAGCCCAGAACACCGGGGAGCTGTTTTTT
cdr3_aa: CASSILGLAQNTGELFF
j_call: TRBJ2-2
v_call: TRBV19
clone_size: few
cdr3_length: 17
d_call: TRBD2

cdr3_nt: TGTGCCATCAGTCCCACCGTATTGAAATCTGGAAACACCATATATTTT
cdr3_aa: CAISPTVLKSGNTIYF
j_call: TRBJ1-3
v_call: TRBV10-3
clone_size: many
cdr3_length: 16
d_call: -

cdr3_nt: TGTGCCAGCAGTTTAGATGGGACAGGGGGCTATTCACCCCTCCACTTT
cdr3_aa: CASSLDGTGGYSPLHF
j_call: TRBJ1-6
v_call: TRBV10-3
clone_size: -
cdr3_length: 16
d_call: TRBD1

cdr3_nt: TGTGCCAGCAGTTACGACCGGCGGGAGGACCAGTACTTC
cdr3_aa: CASSYDRREDQYF
j_call: TRBJ2-5
v_call: TRBV6-6
clone_size: many
cdr3_length: 13
d_call: TRBD2

cdr3_nt: TGTGCCAGCAGGCGGACTATCCGGGAGACCCAGTACTTC
cdr3_aa: CASRRTIRETQYF
j_call: TRBJ2-5
v_call: TRBV12-3/TRBV12-4
clone_size: many
cdr3_length: 13
d_call: -

cdr3_nt: TGTGCCAGCAGCGGGGGACTAGCGGGAGTCTCTGGGGCCAACGTCCTGACTTTC
cdr3_aa: CASSGGLAGVSGANVLTF
j_call: TRBJ2-6
v_call: TRBV7-9
clone_size: -
cdr3_length: 18
d_call: TRBD2

cdr3_nt: TGCGCCAGCAGCCCCGGGGGACAAACCTACGAGCAGTACTTC
cdr3_aa: CASSPGGQTYEQYF
j_call: TRBJ2-7
v_call: TRBV7-2
clone_size: -
cdr3_length: 14
d_call: -

cdr3_nt: TGTGCCAGCAGCGTATCTGGGTGGGCCGGGGAGCTGTTTTTT
cdr3_aa: CASSVSGWAGELFF
j_call: TRBJ2-2
v_call: TRBV9
clone_size: few
cdr3_length: 14
d_call: -

cdr3_nt: TGTGCCAGCAGCTTAGTGGCAGCTGAAGCTTTCTTT
cdr3_aa: CASSLVAAEAFF
j_call: TRBJ1-1
v_call: TRBV7-9
clone_size: many
cdr3_length: 12
d_call: -

cdr3_nt: TGCGCCAGCTTAGCACTCTCGAACACCGGGGAGCTGTTTTTT
cdr3_aa: CASLALSNTGELFF
j_call: TRBJ2-2
v_call: TRBV7-9
clone_size: few
cdr3_length: 14
d_call: -

cdr3_nt: TGTGCCAGCAGTCTGACCGCCCCCTACGAGCAGTACTTC
cdr3_aa: CASSLTAPYEQYF
j_call: TRBJ2-7
v_call: TRBV2
clone_size: -
cdr3_length: 13
d_call: -

cdr3_nt: TGCAGCGTTGAGGACACGCGAATCGGGGAGCAGTACTTC
cdr3_aa: CSVEDTRIGEQYF
j_call: TRBJ2-7
v_call: TRBV29-1
clone_size: -
cdr3_length: 13
d_call: -

cdr3_nt: TGTGCCAGCAGCGTAGGGAGCTATAACTCCTACGAGCAGTACTTC
cdr3_aa: CASSVGSYNSYEQYF
j_call: TRBJ2-7
v_call: TRBV9
clone_size: many
cdr3_length: 15
d_call: -

cdr3_nt: TGTGCCAGCAGCTTACAGATTTTCCCCTACGAGCAGTACTTC
cdr3_aa: CASSLQIFPYEQYF
j_call: TRBJ2-7
v_call: TRBV7-9
clone_size: few
cdr3_length: 14
d_call: -

cdr3_nt: TGTGCCAGCAGCAGGACACCCGGTTCCTACGAGCAGTACTTC
cdr3_aa: CASSRTPGSYEQYF
j_call: TRBJ2-7
v_call: TRBV7-9
clone_size: -
cdr3_length: 14
d_call: -

cdr3_nt: TGCAGTGCTAGAGGAGGGCAGGGATTGGATCAGCCCCAGCATTTT
cdr3_aa: CSARGGQGLDQPQHF
j_call: TRBJ1-5
v_call: TRBV20-1
clone_size: -
cdr3_length: 15
d_call: -

cdr3_nt: TGTGCCAGCGGGGGAGTTTCCTACGAGCAGTACTTC
cdr3_aa: CASGGVSYEQYF
j_call: TRBJ2-7
v_call: TRBV2
clone_size: many
cdr3_length: 12
d_call: -

cdr3_nt: TGTGCCAGCAGCTCCTTAGCGGGGAGGAGATCCGGGGAGCTGTTTTTT
cdr3_aa: CASSSLAGRRSGELFF
j_call: TRBJ2-2
v_call: TRBV7-1
clone_size: -
cdr3_length: 16
d_call: TRBD2

cdr3_nt: TGTGCCAGCTCAGAGGGGGCGACGGACACTGAAGCTTTCTTT
cdr3_aa: CASSEGATDTEAFF
j_call: TRBJ1-1
v_call: TRBV19
clone_size: -
cdr3_length: 14
d_call: TRBD1

cdr3_nt: TGTGCCAGCAGCCTGGTTGGCTACACCTTC
cdr3_aa: CASSLVGYTF
j_call: TRBJ1-2
v_call: TRBV5-4
clone_size: -
cdr3_length: 10
d_call: -

cdr3_nt: TGTGCCAGCAGTGAATCGAGCACCGGGGAGCTGTTTTTT
cdr3_aa: CASSESSTGELFF
j_call: TRBJ2-2
v_call: TRBV10-1
clone_size: many
cdr3_length: 13
d_call: -

cdr3_nt: TGTGCCAGCAGCCGAGGAGCCTCCTACGAGCAGTACTTC
cdr3_aa: CASSRGASYEQYF
j_call: TRBJ2-7
v_call: TRBV3-1
clone_size: many
cdr3_length: 13
d_call: -

cdr3_nt: TGTGCCAGCAGTCGGGGCGACGAGGCCCAGCATTTT
cdr3_aa: CASSRGDEAQHF
j_call: TRBJ1-5
v_call: TRBV24-1
clone_size: few
cdr3_length: 12
d_call: -

cdr3_nt: TGTGCCAGCAGTGTTTCAGGGGTGGAGACCCAGTACTTC
cdr3_aa: CASSVSGVETQYF
j_call: TRBJ2-5
v_call: TRBV2
clone_size: few
cdr3_length: 13
d_call: -

cdr3_nt: TGTGCCAGCAGTTTAGGGGTAGAAGAAAGTGGCTACACCTTC
cdr3_aa: CASSLGVEESGYTF
j_call: TRBJ1-2
v_call: TRBV12-3/TRBV12-4
clone_size: once
cdr3_length: 14
d_call: -

cdr3_nt: TGTGCCAGCAGCTTGAACTATAGGACAATGAACACTGAAGCTTTCTTT
cdr3_aa: CASSLNYRTMNTEAFF
j_call: TRBJ1-1
v_call: TRBV5-4
clone_size: -
cdr3_length: 16
d_call: -

cdr3_nt: TGTGCCAGCAGTTACTCCCCTTCCGGGAACACTGAAGCTTTCTTT
cdr3_aa: CASSYSPSGNTEAFF
j_call: TRBJ1-1
v_call: TRBV10-3
clone_size: -
cdr3_length: 15
d_call: -

cdr3_nt: TGTGCCAGCAGCCAAAGCGGGAACGAAAAACTGTTTTTT
cdr3_aa: CASSQSGNEKLFF
j_call: TRBJ1-4
v_call: TRBV6-1
clone_size: -
cdr3_length: 13
d_call: -

cdr3_nt: TGCAGTGCTAGCGATAATAGCGGGGGGGCCGACGGGGAGCTGTTTTTT
cdr3_aa: CSASDNSGGADGELFF
j_call: TRBJ2-2
v_call: TRBV20-1
clone_size: few
cdr3_length: 16
d_call: TRBD2

cdr3_nt: TGTGCCATCAGTAAGCCCGGGACAGGGGACACTGAAGCTTTCTTT
cdr3_aa: CAISKPGTGDTEAFF
j_call: TRBJ1-1
v_call: TRBV10-3
clone_size: -
cdr3_length: 15
d_call: TRBD1

cdr3_nt: TGTGCCAGCAGAACTAGCGGAGATTCCTACGAGCAGTACTTC
cdr3_aa: CASRTSGDSYEQYF
j_call: TRBJ2-7
v_call: TRBV28
clone_size: few
cdr3_length: 14
d_call: TRBD2

cdr3_nt: TGTGCCAGCAGCAAAGGGACAGGCACCAACTATGGCTACACCTTC
cdr3_aa: CASSKGTGTNYGYTF
j_call: TRBJ1-2
v_call: TRBV11-2
clone_size: -
cdr3_length: 15
d_call: TRBD1

cdr3_nt: TGTGCCAGTAGTATACTGGCAGGGAGTAGCAATCAGCCCCAGCATTTT
cdr3_aa: CASSILAGSSNQPQHF
j_call: TRBJ1-5
v_call: TRBV19
clone_size: few
cdr3_length: 16
d_call: -

cdr3_nt: TGTGCCAGCAGCGACATTTCCGAGGTTAATGAAAAACTGTTTTTT
cdr3_aa: CASSDISEVNEKLFF
j_call: TRBJ1-4
v_call: TRBV25-1
clone_size: -
cdr3_length: 15
d_call: -

cdr3_nt: TGTGCCAGCAGCTTGGCAGGGCCGACTGCAACTAATGAAAAACTGTTTTTT
cdr3_aa: CASSLAGPTATNEKLFF
j_call: TRBJ1-4
v_call: TRBV11-1
clone_size: once
cdr3_length: 17
d_call: -

cdr3_nt: TGTGCCAGCAGGCCGGGACAGCAGAATTCACCCCTCCACTTT
cdr3_aa: CASRPGQQNSPLHF
j_call: TRBJ1-6
v_call: TRBV25-1
clone_size: -
cdr3_length: 14
d_call: TRBD1

cdr3_nt: TGTGCCAGCAGTCCTAACAGGGGGGATCGAGACGAGCAGTACTTC
cdr3_aa: CASSPNRGDRDEQYF
j_call: TRBJ2-7
v_call: TRBV6-4
clone_size: -
cdr3_length: 15
d_call: TRBD1

cdr3_nt: TGTGCCAGCAGCCACCTTATACAGGGGCGCACTGAAGCTTTCTTT
cdr3_aa: CASSHLIQGRTEAFF
j_call: TRBJ1-1
v_call: TRBV14
clone_size: -
cdr3_length: 15
d_call: TRBD1

cdr3_nt: TGTGCCTGGAGTGTCGGAAGGACCGCTCAGCCCCAGCATTTT
cdr3_aa: CAWSVGRTAQPQHF
j_call: TRBJ1-5
v_call: TRBV19
clone_size: -
cdr3_length: 14
d_call: -

cdr3_nt: TGCAGCGTGGAGGGAGGGAACACCGGGGAGCAGTACTTC
cdr3_aa: CSVEGGNTGEQYF
j_call: TRBJ2-7
v_call: TRBV29-1
clone_size: few
cdr3_length: 13
d_call: TRBD2

cdr3_nt: TGTGCCAGCAGCTTGAGAGGACAGGGAACGGGGGAGCAGTACTTC
cdr3_aa: CASSLRGQGTGEQYF
j_call: TRBJ2-7
v_call: TRBV11-2
clone_size: -
cdr3_length: 15
d_call: TRBD1

cdr3_nt: TGCAGGCATGGGTCCGGGACTAGCTCCTACGAGCAGTACTTC
cdr3_aa: CRHGSGTSSYEQYF
j_call: TRBJ2-7
v_call: TRBV20-1
clone_size: -
cdr3_length: 14
d_call: TRBD2

cdr3_nt: TGTGCCAGCAGCAAATACACTGGAACGGAAAAACTGTTTTTT
cdr3_aa: CASSKYTGTEKLFF
j_call: TRBJ1-4
v_call: TRBV7-2
clone_size: -
cdr3_length: 14
d_call: -

cdr3_nt: TGTGCCAGCAGCCCCCTGTTGTACGAGCAGTACTTC
cdr3_aa: CASSPLLYEQYF
j_call: TRBJ2-7
v_call: TRBV7-2
clone_size: many
cdr3_length: 12
d_call: -

cdr3_nt: TGTGCCAGCAGCCTCGAGGGGTGGAATAATTCACCCCTCCACTTT
cdr3_aa: CASSLEGWNNSPLHF
j_call: TRBJ1-6
v_call: TRBV11-2
clone_size: many
cdr3_length: 15
d_call: -

cdr3_nt: TGTGCCAGCACCGGACGGACGTTTGGCTACGAGCAGTACTTC
cdr3_aa: CASTGRTFGYEQYF
j_call: TRBJ2-7
v_call: TRBV6-2/TRBV6-3
clone_size: few
cdr3_length: 14
d_call: -

cdr3_nt: TGTGCCACCAGCAGAGATGGATTCACAGATACGCAGTACTTC
cdr3_aa: CATSRDGFTDTQYF
j_call: TRBJ2-7
v_call: TRBV15
clone_size: -
cdr3_length: 14
d_call: -

cdr3_nt: TGTGCCAGCAGCTTCACCGGGACAGGGGGCGGCGAGCAGTACTTC
cdr3_aa: CASSFTGTGGGEQYF
j_call: TRBJ2-7
v_call: TRBV7-2
clone_size: few
cdr3_length: 15
d_call: TRBD1